A single sample gave rise to the 31 T cell receptor beta chains below, sequenced in a study of preoperative IRX-2 immunotherapy in early breast cancer (dated by TCRdb to about 2019). In the paper's terms, the treatment or condition label means: preoperative locoregional IRX-2 cytokine immunotherapy. Preparation of the library involved the immunoSEQ multiplex PCR assay. Not all clones reach the TCRdb copy of this immuneACCESS table, which keeps in-frame sequences only. Checked studies attribute under half of the gap to unresolved V genes and leave the rest unexplained. Here the sample has about 98,000 clones; roughly 88% occur a single time. The ten top clones hold roughly 2% of the sample. The starting material was tumor tissue, obtained after IRX-2 immunotherapy. The receptor source for this set is a human donor with breast cancer.

The chain carries TRBV7-1 and TRBJ2-1, with D hard to call. TRBV7-1 is an ORF for which the function is uncertain. V was shortened by 5 bases and J by 0 bases, with 17 bases between the two germline ends. This CDR3 has 17 amino acids. CDR3 bases: TGTGCCAGCAGCCAAGATCCCCGGACGTCCTCCTACAATGAGCAGTTCTTC. It specifies CASSQDPRTSSYNEQFF.

The chain is built from TRBV15 and TRBJ2-7, with 9 bases identical to TRBD2. The germline V gene encodes CDR1 LNHNV and CDR2 YYDKDF (reference sequence). The CDR3 runs 15 residues. The junction had 5 bases not matched to a gene; V was cut back by 3 bases and J by 2 bases. CDR3 DNA sequence: TGTGCCACCAGCAGGCGGCTAGCGGGGCCCTACGAGCAGTACTTC. Translating it yields CATSRRLAGPYEQYF.

The chain recombines TRBV28 with TRBJ1-5; D is possibly TRBD1 (6 bases). CDR3 length equals 14 residues. Germline V CDR1 and CDR2: MDHEN, SYDVKM. V lost 5 bases, J lost 6 bases, and 14 bases lay in between. The CDR3 is CASSPGEPSQPQHF. DNA of the CDR3: TGTGCCAGCAGTCCAGGGGAACCTTCTCAGCCCCAGCATTTT.

The genes are TRBV30 and TRBJ1-2; 8 nucleotides line up with TRBD1. CDR3 length: 14 residues. The germline CDR1 and CDR2 sequences are GTSNPN and SVGIG (reference sequence). J was trimmed by 4 bases and V by 4 bases; bases with no gene match: 8. Written as DNA, the CDR3 is TGTGCCTGGACCCCGGGACAGGCAATCTATGGCTACACCTTC. It encodes CAWTPGQAIYGYTF.

The rearrangement joins TRBV11-3 to TRBJ2-1, with TRBD1 identical over 7 bases. The V gene's germline CDR1 is SGHNT and CDR2 YENEEA. With 3 bases clipped from V and 5 bases from J, the junction kept 4 bases outside the gene matches. This CDR3 spans 14 amino acids. The chain's CDR3 is CASSFIDRDNEQFF. DNA for the CDR3: TGTGCCAGCAGCTTCATAGACAGGGACAATGAGCAGTTCTTC.

V is TRBV6-8 and J is TRBJ2-6; 7 nucleotides align to TRBD1. Germline V gene data show CDR1 as MNHGY and CDR2 as SAAAGT. The CDR3 has 16 amino acids. J lost 0 bases, V lost 10 bases, and 9 bases had no gene match. The chain's CDR3 is CATADRYSSGANVLTF. CDR3 nucleotide sequence: TGTGCCACGGCGGACAGGTATAGCTCTGGGGCCAACGTCCTGACTTTC.

In nucleotides, the CDR3 is TGTGCCACCTTGGATCAAAGCAGTTACGAAGCTTTCTTT. Encoded protein: CATLDQSSYEAFF. V usage is TRBV25-1 and J usage is TRBJ1-1; D call uncertain. The CDR3 covers 13 residues. Trimming took 10 bases from V and 8 from J, leaving 20 bases between them. CDR1 MGHDK and CDR2 SYGVNS come from the germline V gene.

V gene TRBV7-8 combines with J gene TRBJ1-4; possibly TRBD1 for D (5 bases). The V and J ends lost 1 base and 7 bases respectively, with 10 bases between them. Germline assignment: CDR1 SGHVS and CDR2 FQNEAQ. The length of the CDR3 is 14 residues. DNA of the CDR3: TGTGCCAGCAGCTTAGGACAGCCTCTTGAAAAACTGTTTTTT. It is translated as CASSLGQPLEKLFF.

The CDR3: CASRYDRRNTEAFF. For the CDR3, the DNA is TGTGCCAGTAGATATGACAGGAGGAACACTGAAGCTTTCTTT. This chain connects TRBV19 to TRBJ1-1; D may be TRBD1 (6 bases). Trimming shortened V by 6 bases and J by 1 base, and 12 bases separated the two germline ends. Looked up from germline, CDR1 is LNHDA and CDR2 is SQIVND (reference sequence). CDR3 length: 14 residues. The full variable domain, with the rest looked up from reference TRBV19 and TRBJ1-1, is DGGITQSPKYLFRKEGQNVTLSCEQNLNHDAMYWYRQDPGQGLRLIYYSQIVNDFQKGDIAEGYSVSREKKESFPLTVTSAQKNPTAFYLCASRYDRRNTEAFFGQGTRLTVV.

V is TRBV6-8 and J is TRBJ2-3; 7 bases map to TRBD2. From germline, CDR1 is MNHGY and CDR2 SAAAGT. The CDR3 has 14 residues. V shed 5 bases and J 0 bases; nucleotides not matched to a gene: 2. The CDR3 region is CASSGGGSTDTQYF. Written as DNA, the CDR3 is TGTGCCAGCAGTGGGGGAGGGAGCACAGATACGCAGTATTTT.

This clone was seen just once. The genes are TRBV6-8 and TRBJ1-2, with 8 bases fitting TRBD1. After removal of 3 bases from V and 8 bases from J, the junction contained 8 bases not matched to a gene. CDR1 and CDR2 from the germline V gene are MNHGY and SAAAGT. CDR3 length equals 14 residues. DNA of the CDR3: TGTGCCAGCAGTTATGGGCAGGACAGGGACGGCTACACCTTC. This translates into CASSYGQDRDGYTF.

The chain recombines TRBV30 with TRBJ2-3; maybe TRBD2 (5 bases). This CDR3 is 15 amino acids long. The germline gives CDR1 GTSNPN, CDR2 SVGIG (reference sequence). V dropped 3 bases and J dropped 2 bases, with 15 bases sitting between them. The CDR3 DNA reads as TGTGCCTGGAGGGAGAGACGGGGATTCACAGATACGCAGTATTTT. Translating gives CAWRERRGFTDTQYF.

The rearrangement uses TRBV6-1 and TRBJ2-5; D not certain. Germline V gives CDR1 MNHNS, CDR2 SASEGT. The V end was cut by 1 base, the J end by 5 bases, with 14 bases between. This CDR3 is built from 15 residues. CDR3 region: CASSEVVGLGETQYF. The CDR3 DNA reads TGTGCCAGCAGTGAAGTCGTGGGCCTGGGGGAGACCCAGTACTTC.

The chain has TRBV19 and TRBJ1-1; D is perhaps TRBD1 (6 bases). V shed 7 bases and J shed 4 bases, with 19 bases lying between them. The CDR3 has 15 amino acids. The germline V gene encodes CDR1 LNHDA and CDR2 SQIVND (reference sequence). The chain's CDR3 is CASNFVGGGSTEAFF. Written as DNA, the CDR3 is TGTGCCAGTAATTTCGTAGGGGGGGGGAGCACTGAAGCTTTCTTT.

The chain is built from TRBV5-1 and TRBJ1-5; 9 bases agree with TRBD1. This CDR3 is built from 15 residues. With 2 bases clipped from V and 7 bases from J, the junction kept 7 bases outside the gene matches. The V gene's germline CDR1 is SGHRS and CDR2 YFSETQ. The CDR3 nucleotides are TGCGCCAGCAGCTTCGGGACAGGGCCCTCGCAGCCCCAGCATTTT. As protein: CASSFGTGPSQPQHF.

The J gene is TRBJ1-1, the V gene TRBV18; D ambiguous. The CDR3 length is 14 residues. Germline CDR1 reads KGHSH; CDR2 reads LQKENI. With 2 bases removed from V and 1 base from J, the gap between germline ends came to 8 bases. The CDR3 is CASSPMEKNTEAFF. DNA for the CDR3: TGTGCCAGCTCACCAATGGAGAAGAACACTGAAGCTTTCTTT. Drawing the rest from reference TRBV18 and TRBJ1-1, the complete variable domain is NAGVMQNPRHLVRRRGQEARLRCSPMKGHSHVYWYRQLPEEGLKFMVYLQKENIIDESGMPKERFSAEFPKEGPSILRIQQVVRGDSAAYFCASSPMEKNTEAFFGQGTRLTVV.

This clone was counted a few times. The CDR3 DNA follows: TGTGCCAGCAGTTATCTAGCGGGAGACGAGCAGTACTTC. It specifies CASSYLAGDEQYF. This chain joins TRBV6-8 and TRBJ2-7; TRBD2 aligns across 10 bases. V gave up 3 bases and J gave up 5 bases; unmatched junction bases: 1. CDR3 length equals 13 residues. Germline CDR1 and CDR2: MNHGY and SAAAGT.

V and J are TRBV30 and TRBJ2-7; 11 bases agree with TRBD2. CDR1 is GTSNPN and CDR2 is SVGIG in the germline V gene (reference sequence). V trimming: 0 bases; J trimming: 6 bases; junction bases outside the gene matches: 7. There are 15 residues in the CDR3. The CDR3 loop reads CAWSVRLAGGSEQYF. The CDR3 region has the DNA TGTGCCTGGAGTGTACGTCTAGCGGGGGGAAGCGAGCAGTACTTC.

CDR3 bases: TGTGCCAGCAGAGCCTCGGACAGGCGACTATTGAACACTGAAGCTTTCTTT. Amino acids: CASRASDRRLLNTEAFF. This chain links TRBV6-8 with TRBJ1-1, with 7 bases matching TRBD1. V lost 6 bases, J lost 0 bases, and 13 bases stayed unmatched. Per the germline V gene, CDR1 is MNHGY and CDR2 is SAAAGT. The CDR3 has 17 residues.

This chain links TRBV7-7 with TRBJ2-5; TRBD2 might be the D (5 bases). V was cut by 2 bases and J by 5 bases, with 18 bases left in between. This CDR3 comprises 16 residues. CDR1 is SSHAT, CDR2 FNYEAQ, per germline (reference sequence). The CDR3 DNA is TGTGCCAGCAGCTTATTGGGTCCTACCGTAGCGGAGACCCAGTACTTC. This codes for CASSLLGPTVAETQYF.

This rearrangement joins TRBV19 to TRBJ1-4; possible D gene TRBD1, 5 bases. The V end was cut by 3 bases, the J end by 4 bases, with 6 bases between. CDR1 is LNHDA and CDR2 is SQIVND in the germline V gene (reference sequence). The CDR3 is made up of 13 amino acids. The CDR3, as DNA: TGTGCCAGTAGTATGACAGTTAATGAAAAACTGTTTTTT. It translates to CASSMTVNEKLFF. The full variable domain, with the rest looked up from reference TRBV19 and TRBJ1-4, is DGGITQSPKYLFRKEGQNVTLSCEQNLNHDAMYWYRQDPGQGLRLIYYSQIVNDFQKGDIAEGYSVSREKKESFPLTVTSAQKNPTAFYLCASSMTVNEKLFFGSGTQLSVL.

Only a few counts were recorded for this clone. The chain is built from TRBV6-8 and TRBJ1-5; TRBD1 aligns across 7 bases. This CDR3 spans 15 amino acids. Trimming removed 2 bases from V and 5 bases from J; junction bases left unmatched: 6. CDR1 is MNHGY and CDR2 is SAAAGT in the germline V gene. CDR3 in DNA: TGTGCCAGCAGTTACACGGCAGGGACAGATCAGCCCCAGCATTTT. Its translation is CASSYTAGTDQPQHF.

This sequence joins TRBV5-1 and TRBJ1-2; 8 nucleotides agree with TRBD1. Germline lookup yields CDR1 SGHRS and CDR2 YFSETQ. CDR3 length: 14 amino acids. The ends lost 4 bases at V and 6 bases at J; junction bases unmatched: 8. CDR3 loop: CASSGYRGADGYTF. CDR3 nucleotides: TGCGCCAGCAGCGGCTACAGGGGGGCTGATGGCTACACCTTC.

The chain is built from TRBV28 and TRBJ1-4; perhaps TRBD1 as D (6 bases). V dropped 7 bases and J dropped 7 bases, with 19 bases sitting between them. Germline CDR1 and CDR2: MDHEN and SYDVKM. This CDR3 contains 15 residues. Here the CDR3 reads CASTGGGARGEKLFF. As DNA, the CDR3 is TGTGCCAGCACCGGAGGGGGGGCGCGGGGTGAAAAACTGTTTTTT.

The rearrangement uses TRBV30 and TRBJ2-3, with D hard to call. Germline V gives CDR1 GTSNPN, CDR2 SVGIG (reference sequence). Trimming shortened V by 1 base and J by 6 bases, and 8 bases separated the two germline ends. CDR3 length equals 12 residues. CDR3 amino acids: CAWSEMRDTQYF. CDR3 coding DNA: TGTGCCTGGAGTGAAATGAGGGATACGCAGTATTTT.

The CDR3 nucleotides are TGTGCCAGCAGCAGACCGGGACTAGCGAGGAATGAGCAGTTCTTC. It encodes CASSRPGLARNEQFF. The V call is TRBV11-3, the J call TRBJ2-1, with 10 positions matching TRBD2. CDR3 size: 15 residues. J lost 7 bases, V lost 5 bases, and 8 bases had no gene match. Germline assignment: CDR1 SGHNT and CDR2 YENEEA.

V and J are TRBV28 and TRBJ2-7, with 7 bases that match TRBD2. CDR3 length: 12 amino acids. The ends lost 6 bases at V and 1 base at J; junction bases unmatched: 0. Germline-derived CDR1 and CDR2 are MDHEN and SYDVKM. The CDR3: CASSGGSYEQYF. In nucleotides, the CDR3 is TGTGCCAGCAGCGGGGGGTCCTACGAGCAGTACTTC.

The J gene is TRBJ2-7, the V gene TRBV23-1, with D possibly matching TRBD1 (5 bases). TRBV23-1 carries the ORF label, with uncertain function. This CDR3 is built from 15 residues. Trimming removed 6 bases at V and 2 bases at J, with 17 bases between. As DNA, the CDR3 is TGCGCCAGCAGCTTTCAAGCAGGGCCTACCTACGAGCAGTACTTC. This translates into CASSFQAGPTYEQYF.

The V call is TRBV11-3, the J call TRBJ1-5, with 7 positions matching TRBD1. The CDR3 length is 14 residues. Germline assignment: CDR1 SGHNT and CDR2 YENEEA. Trimming cost V 5 bases and J 8 bases; bases outside gene matches: 9. CDR3 region: CASSERTGEKPQHF. The CDR3 DNA sequence: TGTGCCAGCAGCGAGAGAACAGGGGAGAAGCCCCAGCATTTT.

The chain couples TRBV29-1 to TRBJ1-1; unclear D gene. CDR3 size: 14 residues. Trimming removed 4 bases from V and 0 bases from J, with 12 bases in between. The germline gives CDR1 SQVTM, CDR2 ANQGSEA. In DNA form, the CDR3 reads TGCAGCGTTGTGGGGAAGTACATGAACACTGAAGCTTTCTTT. Amino acids: CSVVGKYMNTEAFF.

This sequence joins TRBV5-1 and TRBJ2-7; D unclear. This CDR3 has 14 amino acids. The V gene lost 0 bases and the J gene lost 1 base, with 8 bases spanning the gap. Germline lookup yields CDR1 SGHRS and CDR2 YFSETQ. CDR3 DNA sequence: TGCGCCAGCAGCTTGGAGGCGGTTTCCTACGAGCAGTACTTC. Amino acid sequence: CASSLEAVSYEQYF.